This TCR beta chain was captured in a study of neoadjuvant anti-PD-1 for oral cavity cancer. Turning to the study itself: Before surgery, most patients got three to four biweekly 3 mg/kg nivolumab doses.

This clone was recorded once. The antigen is unknown. CDR3 size: 12 residues. V was pared by 6 bases and J by 3 bases, with 2 bases of the junction left unmatched. Germline V gives CDR1 SQVTM, CDR2 ANQGSEA. Study-wide results and limits: Higher pretreatment blood Treg/Th17 ratios correlated with higher pretreatment blood and lower post-treatment tumor TCRbeta clonality.

Here immunoSEQ multiplex PCR was the method, and the copy in TCRdb shows in-frame clones only, minus some. Of roughly 13,000 clones listed, approximately 70% are singletons. Time point denoted: after neoadjuvant nivolumab, at surgical resection. The sequences come from PBMCs, collected after nivolumab (anti-PD-1) treatment. This rearrangement joins TRBV29-1 to TRBJ2-3; TRBD2 aligns across 8 bases. The sequence was collected from a person aged 35-79 years with oral cavity squamous cell carcinoma. The CDR3 region has the DNA TGCAGCGTATTAGCGGGGACAGATACGCAGTATTTT. This translates into CSVLAGTDTQYF.